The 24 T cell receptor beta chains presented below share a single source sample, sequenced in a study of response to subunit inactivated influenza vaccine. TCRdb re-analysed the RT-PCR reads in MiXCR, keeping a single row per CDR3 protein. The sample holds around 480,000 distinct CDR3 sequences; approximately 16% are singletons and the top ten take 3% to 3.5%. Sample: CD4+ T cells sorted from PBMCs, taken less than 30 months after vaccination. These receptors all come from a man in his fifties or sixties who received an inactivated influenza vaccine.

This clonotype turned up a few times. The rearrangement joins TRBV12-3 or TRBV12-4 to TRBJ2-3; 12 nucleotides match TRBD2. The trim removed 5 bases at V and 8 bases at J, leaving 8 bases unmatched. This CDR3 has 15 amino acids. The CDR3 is CASSATSGRRGTQYF. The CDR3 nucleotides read TGTGCCAGCAGTGCGACTAGCGGGAGAAGGGGTACGCAGTATTTT.

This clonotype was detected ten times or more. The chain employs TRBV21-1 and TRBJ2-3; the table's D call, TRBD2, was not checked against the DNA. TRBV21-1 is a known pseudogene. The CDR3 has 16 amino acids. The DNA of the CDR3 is TGTGCCAGCAGCAAAGACCAGCGGGGGGGCGGGTCAGCGCAGTATTTT. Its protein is CASSKDQRGGGSAQYF.

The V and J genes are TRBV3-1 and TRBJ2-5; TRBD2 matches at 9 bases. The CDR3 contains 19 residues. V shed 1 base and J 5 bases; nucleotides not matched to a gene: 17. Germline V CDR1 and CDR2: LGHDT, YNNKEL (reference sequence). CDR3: CASSQGASGAFSRRETQYF. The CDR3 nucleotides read TGTGCCAGCAGCCAAGGGGCTAGCGGGGCGTTTAGCCGAAGGGAGACCCAGTACTTC.

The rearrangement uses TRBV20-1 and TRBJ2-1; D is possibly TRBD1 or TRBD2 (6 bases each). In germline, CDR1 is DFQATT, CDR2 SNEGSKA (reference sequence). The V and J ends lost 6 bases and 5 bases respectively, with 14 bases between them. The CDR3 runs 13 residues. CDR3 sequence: CSAGGGPNNEQFF. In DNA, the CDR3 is TGCAGTGCAGGTGGGGGGCCAAACAATGAGCAGTTCTTC.

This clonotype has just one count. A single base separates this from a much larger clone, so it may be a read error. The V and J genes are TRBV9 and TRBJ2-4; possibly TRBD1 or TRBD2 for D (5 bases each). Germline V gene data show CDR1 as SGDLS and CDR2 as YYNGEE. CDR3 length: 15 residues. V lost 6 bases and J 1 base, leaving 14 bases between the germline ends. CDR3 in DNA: TGTGCCAGCAATCGGCTGGGGGTGGCCAAAAACATTCAGTACTTC. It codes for CASNRLGVAKNIQYF.

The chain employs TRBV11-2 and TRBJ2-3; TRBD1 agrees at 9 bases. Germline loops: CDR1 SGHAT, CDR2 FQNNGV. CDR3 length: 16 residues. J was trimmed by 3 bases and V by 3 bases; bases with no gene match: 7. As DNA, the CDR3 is TGTGCCAGCAGCTTTAGTGACAGGGGGTCAACAGATACGCAGTATTTT. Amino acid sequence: CASSFSDRGSTDTQYF.

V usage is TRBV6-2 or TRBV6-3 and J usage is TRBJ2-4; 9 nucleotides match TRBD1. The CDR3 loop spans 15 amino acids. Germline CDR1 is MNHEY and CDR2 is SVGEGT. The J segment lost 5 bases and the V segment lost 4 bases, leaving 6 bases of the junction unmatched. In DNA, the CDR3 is TGTGCCAGCAGTTGGGGACAGGGCCCCCAAAACATTCAGTACTTC. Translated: CASSWGQGPQNIQYF.

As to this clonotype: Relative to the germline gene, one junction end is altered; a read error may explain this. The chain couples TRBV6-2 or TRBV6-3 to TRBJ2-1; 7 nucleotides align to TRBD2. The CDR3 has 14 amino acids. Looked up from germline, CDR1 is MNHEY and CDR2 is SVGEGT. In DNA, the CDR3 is TGTGCCAGCACCAGACTAGCCCCATACAATGAGCATTTCTTC. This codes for CASTRLAPYNEHFF.

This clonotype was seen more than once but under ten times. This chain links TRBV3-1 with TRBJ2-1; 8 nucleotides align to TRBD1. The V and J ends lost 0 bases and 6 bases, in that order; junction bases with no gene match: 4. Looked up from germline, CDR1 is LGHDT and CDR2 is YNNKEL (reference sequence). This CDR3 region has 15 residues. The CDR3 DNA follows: TGTGCCAGCAGCCAAGAAGGACAGGGTGGCAATGAGCAGTTCTTC. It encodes CASSQEGQGGNEQFF.

CDR3 DNA sequence: TGCGCCAGCAGCTTGGTGGTGAACAATGAGCAGTTCTTC. Its translation: CASSLVVNNEQFF. The chain employs TRBV5-1 and TRBJ2-1; D unresolved. The germline V and J ends were trimmed by 0 bases and 5 bases, with 6 bases remaining between them. Germline V gene sequence: CDR1 SGHRS, CDR2 YFSETQ. This CDR3 is built from 13 residues.

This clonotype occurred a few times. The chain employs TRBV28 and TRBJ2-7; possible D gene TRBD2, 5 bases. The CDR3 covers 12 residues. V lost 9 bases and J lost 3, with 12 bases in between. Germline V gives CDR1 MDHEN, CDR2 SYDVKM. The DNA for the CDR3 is TGTGCCAGTTCTAGGGAGATCTACGAGCAGTACTTC. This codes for CASSREIYEQYF.

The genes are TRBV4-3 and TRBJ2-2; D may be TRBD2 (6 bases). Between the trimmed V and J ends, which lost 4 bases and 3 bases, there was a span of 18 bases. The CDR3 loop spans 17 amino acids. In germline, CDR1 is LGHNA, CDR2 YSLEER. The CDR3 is CASSREATGGYTGELFF. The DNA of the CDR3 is TGCGCCAGCAGCCGGGAGGCTACCGGGGGATACACCGGGGAGCTGTTTTTT.

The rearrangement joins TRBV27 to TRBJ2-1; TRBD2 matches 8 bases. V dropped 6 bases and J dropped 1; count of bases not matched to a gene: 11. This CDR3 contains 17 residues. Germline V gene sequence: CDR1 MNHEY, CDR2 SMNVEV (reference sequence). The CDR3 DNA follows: TGTGCCAGCAGCCCAGCGGGAGATTTGTTTTCCTACAATGAGCAGTTCTTC. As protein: CASSPAGDLFSYNEQFF.

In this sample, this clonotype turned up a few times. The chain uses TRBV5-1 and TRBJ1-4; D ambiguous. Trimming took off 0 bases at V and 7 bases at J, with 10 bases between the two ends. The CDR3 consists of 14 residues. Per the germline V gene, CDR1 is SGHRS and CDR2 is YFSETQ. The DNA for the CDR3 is TGCGCCAGCAGCTTGGTCAGCAAAACTGAAAAACTGTTTTTT. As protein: CASSLVSKTEKLFF.

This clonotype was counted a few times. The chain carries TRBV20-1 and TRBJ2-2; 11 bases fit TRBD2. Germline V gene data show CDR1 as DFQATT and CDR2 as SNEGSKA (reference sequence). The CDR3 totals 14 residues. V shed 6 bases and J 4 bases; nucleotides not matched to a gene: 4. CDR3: CSAISGGATGELFF. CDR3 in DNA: TGCAGTGCGATTAGCGGGGGGGCCACCGGGGAGCTGTTTTTT.

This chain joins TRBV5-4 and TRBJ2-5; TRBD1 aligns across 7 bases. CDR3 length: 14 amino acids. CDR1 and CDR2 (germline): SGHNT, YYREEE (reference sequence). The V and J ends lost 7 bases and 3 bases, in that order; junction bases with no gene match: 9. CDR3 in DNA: TGTGCCAGCGGCCCTGGGACAGATAAAGAGACCCAGTACTTC. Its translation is CASGPGTDKETQYF. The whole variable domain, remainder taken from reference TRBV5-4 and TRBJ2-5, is ETGVTQSPTHLIKTRGQQVTLRCSSQSGHNTVSWYQQALGQGPQFIFQYYREEENGRGNFPPRFSGLQFPNYSSELNVNALELDDSALYLCASGPGTDKETQYFGPGTRLLVL.

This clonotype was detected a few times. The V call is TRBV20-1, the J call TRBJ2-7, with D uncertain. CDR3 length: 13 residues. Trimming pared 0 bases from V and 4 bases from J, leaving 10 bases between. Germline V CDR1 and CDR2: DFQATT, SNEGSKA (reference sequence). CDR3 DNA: TGCAGTGCTAGAGATGTGGGCCGTTACGAGCAGTACTTC. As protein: CSARDVGRYEQYF.

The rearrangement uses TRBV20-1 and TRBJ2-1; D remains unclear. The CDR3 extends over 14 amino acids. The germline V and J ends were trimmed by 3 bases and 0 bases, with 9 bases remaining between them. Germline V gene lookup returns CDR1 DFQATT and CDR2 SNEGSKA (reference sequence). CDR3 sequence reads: CSASWRSSYNEQFF. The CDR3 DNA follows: TGCAGTGCTAGTTGGCGGAGCTCCTACAATGAGCAGTTCTTC.

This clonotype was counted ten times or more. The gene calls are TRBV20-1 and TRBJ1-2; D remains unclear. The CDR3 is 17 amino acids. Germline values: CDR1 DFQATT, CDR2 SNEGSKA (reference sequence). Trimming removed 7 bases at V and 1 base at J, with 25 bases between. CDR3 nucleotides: TGCAGTGGCCCCTGGTCCAACACACGAACCGATAACTATGGCTACACCTTC. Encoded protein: CSGPWSNTRTDNYGYTF.

The CDR3, as DNA: TGTGCCAGCACCACGGGGGTCGGCGAGCAGTACTTC. It translates to CASTTGVGEQYF. This chain links TRBV6-5 with TRBJ2-7, with D maybe TRBD2 (6 bases). The CDR3 totals 12 residues. Deletions cut 7 bases from V and 6 bases from J, with 13 bases between. Germline CDR1 MNHEY, CDR2 SVGAGI.

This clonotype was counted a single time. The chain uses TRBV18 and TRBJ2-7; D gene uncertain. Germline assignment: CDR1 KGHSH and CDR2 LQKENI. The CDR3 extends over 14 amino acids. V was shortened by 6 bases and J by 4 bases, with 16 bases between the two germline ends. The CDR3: CASSRVSGLYEQYF. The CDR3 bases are TGTGCCAGCTCTCGGGTATCCGGGCTGTACGAGCAGTACTTC.

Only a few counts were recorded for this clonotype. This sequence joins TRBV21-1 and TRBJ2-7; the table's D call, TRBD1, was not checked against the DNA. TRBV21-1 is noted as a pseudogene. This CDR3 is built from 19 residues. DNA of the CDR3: TGTGCCAGCAGGAACTCAGGGGTCCTAACAGGGGGGCCCTCCTACGAGCAGTACTTC. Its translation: CASRNSGVLTGGPSYEQYF.

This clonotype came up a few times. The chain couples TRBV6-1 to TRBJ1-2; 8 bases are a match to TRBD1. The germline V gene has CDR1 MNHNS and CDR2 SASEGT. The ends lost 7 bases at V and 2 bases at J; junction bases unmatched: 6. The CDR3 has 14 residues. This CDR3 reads CASTSQGGNYGYTF. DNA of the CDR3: TGTGCCAGCACGTCACAGGGGGGGAACTATGGCTACACCTTC.

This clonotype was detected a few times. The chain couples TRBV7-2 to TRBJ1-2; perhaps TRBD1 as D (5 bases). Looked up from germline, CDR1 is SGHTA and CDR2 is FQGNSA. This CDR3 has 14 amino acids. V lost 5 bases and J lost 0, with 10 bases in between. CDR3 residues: CASSPAGPNYGYTF. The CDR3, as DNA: TGTGCCAGCAGCCCCGCAGGGCCTAACTATGGCTACACCTTC.